This T cell receptor beta chain stems from a study of CD8 T cells in Susac syndrome. TCR beta sequences were obtained from blood CD8+ and CD4+ T cells. TEMRA cells were FACS-enriched, unlike CD8+ and CD4+ T cells, which were negatively isolated. The CDR3 covers 16 residues. V lost 5 bases to trimming and J lost 4 bases, with 17 bases between them. Germline CDR1 reads LNHDA; CDR2 reads SQIVND (reference sequence). RNA in amounts of about 0.5 to 1 ug was reverse transcribed with random hexamers. TCRdb re-called the immunoSEQ multiplex PCR reads through MiXCR, storing one row per CDR3 protein. The table records around 130,000 distinct CDR3 sequences, roughly 89% of them present only once.

This rearrangement joins TRBV19 to TRBJ1-4; TRBD1 is a possible D gene (5 bases). The sequenced sample was CD8+ T cells from PBMCs. The TCR was taken from a human donor with multiple sclerosis. The CDR3 sequence is CASSLLSGAFNEKLFF. In nucleotides, the CDR3 is TGTGCCAGTAGTCTCCTGAGCGGGGCATTTAATGAAAAACTGTTTTTT. Combining the CDR3 with reference TRBV19 and TRBJ1-4 gives the whole variable domain DGGITQSPKYLFRKEGQNVTLSCEQNLNHDAMYWYRQDPGQGLRLIYYSQIVNDFQKGDIAEGYSVSREKKESFPLTVTSAQKNPTAFYLCASSLLSGAFNEKLFFGSGTQLSVL.